These T cell receptor beta chains were read from a single sample in a study of cytomegalovirus exposure and HLA in healthy donors. Profiled with immunoSEQ multiplex PCR; TCRdb holds only in-frame clones, not every one. The table lists under 200,000 clones, roughly 78% of them singletons. The sample taken for sequencing was PBMCs. These receptors were taken from a woman in her forties or fifties in good health and CMV-seropositive. CDR3s include the opening cysteine and the closing phenylalanine or tryptophan. The D gene is left open where the match is weak. Clone sizes are given selectively: once, few, many, or a class where the clone is expanded.

j_call v_call clone_size d_call cdr3_aa cdr3_nt
TRBJ2-2 TRBV2 few TRBD2 CASSGWSGRARDTGELFF TGTGCCAGCAGTGGGTGGAGCGGGAGGGCCAGGGACACCGGGGAGCTGTTTTTT
TRBJ1-3 TRBV7-2 - TRBD1 CASSPQGGMTGSTIYF TGTGCCAGCAGCCCCCAGGGGGGCATGACTGGAAGCACCATATATTTT
TRBJ2-3 TRBV9 - TRBD2 CASSTTTSGPPDTQYF TGTGCCAGCAGCACCACGACTAGCGGGCCCCCAGATACGCAGTATTTT
TRBJ2-3 TRBV9 - - CASSPRTDTQYF TGTGCCAGCAGCCCTCGCACAGATACGCAGTATTTT
TRBJ2-7 TRBV7-9 - TRBD2 CASSSGLAGGPALYEQYF TGTGCCAGCAGCTCCGGACTAGCGGGAGGGCCAGCCCTCTACGAGCAGTACTTC
TRBJ2-2 TRBV23-1 - - CASSQSTNRTGELFF TGCGCCAGCAGTCAATCGACAAATCGCACCGGGGAGCTGTTTTTT
TRBJ1-3 TRBV5-3 - TRBD1 CARSLAREGARGNTIYF TGTGCCAGAAGCTTGGCAAGAGAGGGGGCGAGGGGAAACACCATATATTTT
TRBJ1-1 TRBV2 - - CASNTNPHLNTEAFF TGTGCCAGCAATACAAACCCACATTTGAACACTGAAGCTTTCTTT
TRBJ1-4 TRBV5-6 few TRBD1 CASSLLPTGKEKLFF TGTGCCAGCAGTCTTCTCCCGACAGGGAAAGAAAAACTGTTTTTT
TRBJ1-1 TRBV7-6 - - CASSARTADTEAFF TGTGCCAGCAGCGCAAGGACAGCCGACACTGAAGCTTTCTTT
TRBJ2-7 TRBV28 few TRBD1 CATNRPGGAEQYF TGTGCCACCAATCGACCAGGGGGCGCCGAGCAGTACTTC
TRBJ2-7 TRBV20-1 - - CSANGGQYF TGCAGTGCTAACGGTGGGCAGTACTTC
TRBJ2-7 TRBV21-1 - - CASSGRTSGKVYEQYF TGTGCCAGCAGCGGCCGGACTAGCGGTAAAGTCTACGAGCAGTACTTC
TRBJ1-3 TRBV28 - - CASSLRGGRETGNTIYF TGTGCCAGCAGTTTGAGGGGGGGGAGGGAGACTGGAAACACCATATATTTT
TRBJ2-1 TRBV7-2 - TRBD2 CASSSASGTYNEQFF TGTGCCAGCAGCTCCGCTAGCGGGACTTACAATGAGCAGTTCTTC
TRBJ2-1 TRBV18 - - CASSPQISSKSYNEQFF TGTGCCAGCTCACCACAGATCTCTAGTAAGTCCTACAATGAGCAGTTCTTC
TRBJ2-3 TRBV5-1 - - CASSPGGTLTTDTQYF TGCGCCAGCAGCCCAGGGGGGACTTTGACCACCGATACGCAGTATTTT
TRBJ2-7 TRBV5-1 - TRBD2 CASSLGTSGPYEQYF TGCGCCAGCAGCTTGGGGACTAGCGGCCCCTACGAGCAGTACTTC
TRBJ1-6 TRBV6-1 few - CASSEAPLALHF TGTGCCAGCAGTGAGGCCCCTTTGGCCCTCCACTTT
TRBJ1-4 TRBV19 - TRBD1 CASRPGQASDEKLFF TGTGCCAGCCGACCGGGACAGGCCTCTGATGAAAAACTGTTTTTT
TRBJ1-5 TRBV6-1 once - CASSESGGWQPQHF TGTGCCAGCAGTGAATCCGGGGGGTGGCAGCCCCAGCATTTT
TRBJ1-5 TRBV7-2 - - CASSLAIGGDQHF TGTGCCAGCAGCTTAGCGATAGGGGGGGACCAGCATTTT
TRBJ1-2 TRBV7-9 - TRBD1 CSSSTAGTGGDGYTF TGTTCCAGCAGCACTGCCGGGACAGGGGGGGATGGCTACACCTTC
TRBJ1-1 TRBV7-9 - - CASSLVQGSTEAFF TGTGCCAGCAGCTTGGTACAGGGATCAACTGAAGCTTTCTTT
TRBJ1-2 TRBV28 - TRBD1 CASKDRGRMGYGYTF TGTGCCAGCAAGGACAGGGGGCGAATGGGCTATGGCTACACCTTC
TRBJ2-7 TRBV28 - TRBD2 CASSSRLAGALYEQYF TGTGCCAGCAGTTCCCGACTAGCGGGGGCCCTCTACGAGCAGTACTTC
TRBJ1-4 TRBV28 - - CASSLTVEKLFF TGTGCCAGCAGTCTCACGGTCGAAAAACTGTTTTTT
TRBJ1-2 TRBV6-5 - TRBD1 CASSYTRGQSNYGYTF TGTGCCAGCAGTTACACTCGGGGACAGTCTAACTATGGCTACACCTTC
TRBJ1-1 TRBV9 - - CASSVARGVYNTETFF TGTGCCAGCAGCGTGGCCAGGGGAGTGTATAACACTGAAACTTTCTTT
TRBJ2-1 TRBV7-2 - TRBD2 CASSLLPSSGGAYDEQFF TGTGCCAGCAGCTTACTCCCTTCTAGCGGGGGGGCCTATGATGAGCAGTTCTTC
TRBJ2-1 TRBV7-2 few - CASSLGRVNEQFF TGTGCCAGCAGCTTAGGCCGGGTAAATGAGCAGTTCTTC
TRBJ1-3 TRBV6-5 - TRBD1 CASSYRGSGNTIYF TGTGCCAGCAGCTACAGGGGATCTGGAAACACCATATATTTT
TRBJ2-1 TRBV30 - - CARAGDLYNEQFF TGTGCCCGAGCAGGGGACCTCTACAATGAGCAGTTCTTC
TRBJ2-2 TRBV9 once - CASSVDLRTPINTGELFF TGTGCCAGCAGCGTAGATTTACGGACACCTATAAACACCGGGGAGCTGTTTTTT
TRBJ2-7 TRBV9 - TRBD1 CASSVGTGAPYEQYF TGTGCCAGCAGCGTTGGGACAGGGGCTCCCTACGAGCAGTACTTC
TRBJ2-3 TRBV7-2 few TRBD2 CASSLQAGSTDTQYF TGTGCCAGCAGCTTACAAGCGGGAAGCACAGATACGCAGTATTTT
TRBJ1-1 TRBV29-1 - - CTGGTANTEAFF TGCACCGGCGGGACGGCGAACACTGAAGCTTTCTTT
TRBJ1-5 TRBV27 few TRBD1 CASSPNRGSNQPQHF TGTGCCAGCAGCCCGAACAGGGGTAGCAATCAGCCCCAGCATTTT
TRBJ1-2 TRBV7-9 - - CASSLDSYGYTF TGTGCCAGCAGCTTAGATAGCTATGGCTACACCTTC
TRBJ2-2 TRBV5-1 - TRBD1 CASSSGQEANTGELFF TGCGCCAGCAGCTCCGGACAGGAAGCGAACACCGGGGAGCTGTTTTTT
TRBJ1-3 TRBV5-6 once - CASSHVSRSAGNTIYF TGTGCCAGCAGCCACGTAAGCAGGTCGGCTGGAAACACCATATATTTT
TRBJ1-1 TRBV28 - - CASRISPNTEAFF TGTGCCAGCAGAATATCTCCGAACACTGAAGCTTTCTTT
TRBJ2-2 TRBV19 - TRBD2 CASSAQRTSGTGELFF TGTGCCAGTAGTGCCCAACGGACTAGCGGGACCGGGGAGCTGTTTTTT
TRBJ2-2 TRBV4-2 - TRBD1 CASSLHRGRSNTGELFF TGTGCCAGCAGCCTTCACAGGGGCCGTTCGAACACCGGGGAGCTGTTTTTT
TRBJ2-7 TRBV4-1 - - CASSQESRGVYEQYF TGCGCCAGCAGCCAAGAAAGTCGGGGAGTGTACGAGCAGTACTTC
TRBJ1-5 TRBV18 - - CASSPGGVNQPQHF TGTGCCAGCTCACCAGGGGGCGTCAATCAGCCCCAGCATTTT
TRBJ1-2 TRBV2 - TRBD1 CASRIRDRRPDGYTF TGTGCCAGTCGAATTCGGGACAGAAGACCGGATGGCTACACCTTC
TRBJ1-1 TRBV14 - TRBD1 CASSQDQGAGTEAFF TGTGCCAGCAGCCAAGATCAGGGGGCAGGCACTGAAGCTTTCTTT
TRBJ1-2 TRBV19 - TRBD1 CASSIVKSGGDGYTF TGTGCCAGTAGTATAGTGAAGTCAGGGGGCGATGGCTACACCTTC
TRBJ2-7 TRBV28 - TRBD1 CASRALTGNFPYEQYF TGTGCCAGCAGGGCCTTGACAGGGAATTTTCCCTACGAGCAGTACTTC
TRBJ2-4 TRBV9 - TRBD2 CASSVTSEKNIQYF TGTGCCAGCAGCGTTACTAGCGAAAAAAACATTCAGTACTTC
TRBJ2-3 TRBV15 - - CATSLPGQRFFSTDTQYF TGTGCCACCAGCCTCCCTGGACAGCGTTTCTTTAGCACAGATACGCAGTATTTT
TRBJ1-4 TRBV25-1 few TRBD1 CASSDYRGYEKLFF TGTGCCAGCAGTGACTACAGGGGTTATGAAAAACTGTTTTTT
TRBJ2-7 TRBV14 - - CASSQTRRAREQYF TGTGCCAGCAGCCAGACGCGGAGGGCTCGGGAGCAGTACTTC
TRBJ2-7 TRBV27 - TRBD2 CASSVQGLVGSYEQYF TGTGCCAGCAGTGTCCAGGGACTAGTGGGATCCTACGAGCAGTACTTC
TRBJ2-7 TRBV13 - - CASSRGNPGVVGAEQYF TGTGCCAGCAGCCGAGGGAACCCCGGGGTCGTTGGAGCCGAGCAGTACTTC
TRBJ2-7 TRBV28 - - CASRGGRSTYEQYF TGTGCCAGCAGAGGGGGTAGGTCAACCTACGAGCAGTACTTC
TRBJ1-1 TRBV5-1 few TRBD1 CASSYGQGNTEAFF TGCGCCAGCAGCTACGGACAGGGGAACACTGAAGCTTTCTTT
TRBJ2-7 TRBV5-1 - TRBD1 CASSPQGAEQYF TGCGCCAGCAGCCCACAGGGGGCCGAGCAGTACTTC